A single sample gave rise to the 13 T cell receptor beta chains below, sequenced in a study of T cell responses to AZD1222 COVID-19 vaccine. Using immunoSEQ multiplex PCR, the repertoire was profiled, and TCRdb retains in-frame clones only, with some absent. In the table there are about 40,000 clones, approximately 85% of which are singletons. This specimen was peripheral blood, taken 28 days after the second dose of the MenACWY control vaccine. These TCRs come from an adult who received the MenACWY meningococcal vaccine as a control.

This clone turned up a few times. V gene TRBV7-9 combines with J gene TRBJ2-1; 9 bases line up with TRBD2. The length of the CDR3 is 19 residues. V gave up 2 bases and J gave up 2 bases; unmatched junction bases: 13. Looked up from germline, CDR1 is SEHNR and CDR2 is FQNEAQ (reference sequence). The CDR3 DNA reads as TGTGCCAGCAGCTTATCGGCGGGGAGTAGCGGGGGTGCCTACAATGAGCAGTTCTTC. Its protein is CASSLSAGSSGGAYNEQFF.

The V and J genes are TRBV5-3 and TRBJ2-3, with D perhaps given as TRBD1 or TRBD2 (7 bases each). TRBV5-3 is sorted into the ORF group, with uncertain function. There are 18 residues in the CDR3. With 4 bases removed from V and 0 bases from J, the gap between germline ends came to 21 bases. The CDR3 bases are TGTGCCAGAAGCAGGGGGCGGGCGAGCGGGACTAGCACAGATACGCAGTATTTT. The encoded protein is CARSRGRASGTSTDTQYF.

The genes are TRBV5-1 and TRBJ2-7; no clear D. V was trimmed by 4 bases and J by 4 bases, leaving 18 bases between them. CDR3 length equals 15 residues. In germline, CDR1 is SGHRS, CDR2 YFSETQ. The CDR3 nucleotides are TGCGCCAGCAGCCTCAACCCGGCGGAAATATACGAGCAGTACTTC. Its protein is CASSLNPAEIYEQYF.

This clone has just one count. The CDR3 DNA reads as TGTGCCAGCTCACTTTACGGCGATACGCAGTATTTT. It yields the protein CASSLYGDTQYF. The chain combines TRBV18 with TRBJ2-3; D is uncertain. CDR1 and CDR2 from the germline V gene are KGHSH and LQKENI. V dropped 4 bases and J dropped 6 bases, with 8 bases sitting between them. The CDR3 spans 12 residues.

V and J are TRBV5-6 and TRBJ1-4; tentatively, D is TRBD1 (6 bases). The CDR3 consists of 14 residues. The germline V gene encodes CDR1 SGHDT and CDR2 YYEEEE. Trimming pared 1 base from V and 2 bases from J, leaving 6 bases between. The CDR3 DNA is TGTGCCAGCAGCTTGACAGGGACTAATGAAAAACTGTTTTTT. Amino acids: CASSLTGTNEKLFF. The whole variable domain, remainder taken from reference TRBV5-6 and TRBJ1-4, is DAGVTQSPTHLIKTRGQQVTLRCSPKSGHDTVSWYQQALGQGPQFIFQYYEEEERQRGNFPDRFSGHQFPNYSSELNVNALLLGDSALYLCASSLTGTNEKLFFGSGTQLSVL.

The J gene is TRBJ1-5, the V gene TRBV2; a possible D gene is TRBD1 (6 bases). The V and J ends lost 5 bases and 0 bases respectively, with 11 bases between them. The length of the CDR3 is 15 residues. Germline loops: CDR1 SNHLY, CDR2 FYNNEI. The CDR3 DNA sequence: TGTGCCAGCAGTTCGGACAGTTATAGCAATCAGCCCCAGCATTTT. It is translated as CASSSDSYSNQPQHF. Variable domain in full (rest from reference TRBV2 and TRBJ1-5): EPEVTQTPSHQVTQMGQEVILRCVPISNHLYFYWYRQILGQKVEFLVSFYNNEISEKSEIFDDQFSVERPDGSNFTLKIRSTKLEDSAMYFCASSSDSYSNQPQHFGDGTRLSIL.

J is TRBJ1-2 and V is TRBV7-9; tentative D call: TRBD1 (5 bases). Germline V gene sequence: CDR1 SEHNR, CDR2 FQNEAQ (reference sequence). The CDR3 contains 13 residues. The ends were cut back, 5 bases at V and 1 base at J, with 8 bases in the middle. The CDR3 DNA reads as TGTGCCAGCAGCCGGGGGGATAACTATGGCTACACCTTC. It is translated as CASSRGDNYGYTF.

The J gene is TRBJ2-7, the V gene TRBV19; 11 nucleotides align to TRBD2. The V and J ends lost 5 bases and 7 bases, in that order; junction bases with no gene match: 10. Germline values: CDR1 LNHDA, CDR2 SQIVND (reference sequence). The CDR3 has 15 amino acids. This CDR3 reads CASSRGTSGSREQYF. The DNA of the CDR3 is TGTGCCAGTAGTCGCGGGACTAGCGGCAGTCGGGAGCAGTACTTC.

This rearrangement joins TRBV19 to TRBJ2-7; 8 bases map to TRBD1. CDR3 length equals 13 residues. The ends lost 5 bases at V and 2 bases at J; junction bases unmatched: 2. Germline-derived CDR1 and CDR2 are LNHDA and SQIVND (reference sequence). CDR3 residues: CASSPGQAYEQYF. For the CDR3, the DNA is TGTGCCAGTAGTCCGGGACAGGCCTACGAGCAGTACTTC. Drawing the rest from reference TRBV19 and TRBJ2-7, the complete variable domain is DGGITQSPKYLFRKEGQNVTLSCEQNLNHDAMYWYRQDPGQGLRLIYYSQIVNDFQKGDIAEGYSVSREKKESFPLTVTSAQKNPTAFYLCASSPGQAYEQYFGPGTRLTVT.

This clone was counted only a few times. The chain joins TRBV24-1 to TRBJ2-2; no clear D gene. V lost 6 bases to trimming and J lost 4 bases, with 5 bases between them. There are 12 residues in the CDR3. CDR1 is KGHDR and CDR2 is SFDVKD in the germline V gene. This CDR3 reads CATSRVTGELFF. The CDR3 DNA is TGTGCCACCAGTAGGGTCACCGGGGAGCTGTTTTTT.

This chain links TRBV27 with TRBJ2-1, with D unclear. Per germline, CDR1 MNHEY and CDR2 SMNVEV (reference sequence). The CDR3 is 15 amino acids. Trimming removed 5 bases at V and 0 bases at J, with 11 bases between. CDR3 coding DNA: TGTGCCAGCAGTAAACGGGTTTTCTCCTACAATGAGCAGTTCTTC. Translated, it gives CASSKRVFSYNEQFF.

V is TRBV10-3 and J is TRBJ2-5; 7 bases are shared with TRBD2. Germline V gene lookup returns CDR1 ENHRY and CDR2 SYGVKD. V lost 1 base to trimming and J lost 5 bases; unmatched junction nucleotides: 7. The CDR3 runs 15 residues. The CDR3 here is CAISEFQGLSETQYF. The CDR3 nucleotides read TGTGCCATCAGTGAGTTCCAGGGACTATCTGAGACCCAGTACTTC.

The chain has TRBV5-1 and TRBJ2-2; 8 bases fit TRBD2. Trimming at V came to 1 base and at J to 3 bases, leaving 11 bases not matched to a gene. The CDR3 has 18 amino acids. Germline CDR1 reads SGHRS; CDR2 reads YFSETQ. The chain's CDR3 is CASSLFLSGRRYTGELFF. In DNA form, the CDR3 reads TGCGCCAGCAGCTTGTTCCTAAGCGGGAGAAGGTACACCGGGGAGCTGTTTTTT.